A selection of T cell receptor beta chains follows, all from one sample in a study of monozygotic twins with inflammatory bowel disease. From its re-call of the 5' RACE reads, TCRdb lists each CDR3 protein once, without DNA. Its clone listing holds some 210,000 distinct CDR3 sequences. The sequencing sample was made of blood. The source is a human donor with ulcerative colitis or Crohn's disease, or a healthy co-twin of an affected twin (not recorded which). Both conserved end residues are part of each CDR3.

cdr3_aa: CASSLATGSPLHF
v_call: TRBV5-1
j_call: TRBJ1-6

cdr3_aa: CASSLSPGGETQYF
v_call: TRBV12-3/TRBV12-4
j_call: TRBJ2-5

cdr3_aa: CASSQMAMNTEAFF
v_call: TRBV6-4
j_call: TRBJ1-1

cdr3_aa: CASSKDDTDTQYF
v_call: TRBV5-8
j_call: TRBJ2-3

cdr3_aa: CASSFSAGWGNEQFF
v_call: TRBV5-1
j_call: TRBJ2-1

cdr3_aa: CASSTAGTGVGYGYTF
v_call: TRBV12-3/TRBV12-4
j_call: TRBJ1-2

cdr3_aa: CAISESGVGRIGETQYF
v_call: TRBV10-3
j_call: TRBJ2-5

cdr3_aa: CASSFDLLAQPYNEQFF
v_call: TRBV5-1
j_call: TRBJ2-1

cdr3_aa: CASTLDRVRDYGYTF
v_call: TRBV7-9
j_call: TRBJ1-2

cdr3_aa: CASSQSVRGEKLFF
v_call: TRBV3-1
j_call: TRBJ1-4

cdr3_aa: CASTTLTVSQETQYF
v_call: TRBV7-9
j_call: TRBJ2-5

cdr3_aa: CASSSRKTYVDGYTF
v_call: TRBV5-1
j_call: TRBJ1-2

cdr3_aa: CASSLDRSSGGLLGEQFF
v_call: TRBV5-1
j_call: TRBJ2-1

cdr3_aa: CASSLEDGETQYF
v_call: TRBV11-2
j_call: TRBJ2-5

cdr3_aa: CASSTLVDGELFF
v_call: TRBV5-5
j_call: TRBJ2-2

cdr3_aa: CASSSRVREKLFF
v_call: TRBV6-5
j_call: TRBJ1-4

cdr3_aa: CSVGRTGGRNEKLFF
v_call: TRBV29-1
j_call: TRBJ1-4

cdr3_aa: CASSDLVREHGYTF
v_call: TRBV2
j_call: TRBJ1-2

cdr3_aa: CATSTPVGGVGETQYF
v_call: TRBV24-1
j_call: TRBJ2-5

cdr3_aa: CASSLVGRHNQPQHF
v_call: TRBV7-2
j_call: TRBJ1-5

cdr3_aa: CASTKGRDTQYF
v_call: TRBV2
j_call: TRBJ2-3

cdr3_aa: CASSRTSDITSYEQYF
v_call: TRBV7-2
j_call: TRBJ2-7

cdr3_aa: CASSLVQGPGYGYTF
v_call: TRBV5-5
j_call: TRBJ1-2

cdr3_aa: CASSLAAQGYNIQYF
v_call: TRBV7-2
j_call: TRBJ2-4

cdr3_aa: CASSSPRGGVADTQYF
v_call: TRBV5-1
j_call: TRBJ2-3

cdr3_aa: CASSQSGTGVYEQFF
v_call: TRBV7-2
j_call: TRBJ2-1

cdr3_aa: CASSPDWPYEQYF
v_call: TRBV5-1
j_call: TRBJ2-7

cdr3_aa: CASSFDRNTEAFF
v_call: TRBV5-1
j_call: TRBJ1-1

cdr3_aa: CASSSVGEKAYVGFGTEAFF
v_call: TRBV5-1
j_call: TRBJ1-1

cdr3_aa: CASSDGQAYSYEQYF
v_call: TRBV5-1
j_call: TRBJ2-7

cdr3_aa: CASSSGLSGEETQYF
v_call: TRBV5-1
j_call: TRBJ2-5

cdr3_aa: CASSYRDRRTYNEQFF
v_call: TRBV2
j_call: TRBJ2-1

cdr3_aa: CASSLGGRGNTIYF
v_call: TRBV7-2
j_call: TRBJ1-3